A single sample is the source of the 12 T cell receptor beta chains below, sequenced in a study of cytomegalovirus exposure and HLA in healthy donors. It was with 60 Vbeta and 13 Jbeta primers that the PCR ran. Libraries were prepared by immunoSEQ multiplex PCR; TCRdb keeps only in-frame clonotypes and omits some of them. The sample lists 150,000 to 200,000 clones; 84% were seen once. Sequencing used PBMCs. These receptors originate from a girl between 5 and 17 years old in good health and CMV-seropositive.

This chain joins TRBV27 and TRBJ1-1; D perhaps matches TRBD1 (5 bases). Germline CDR1 reads MNHEY; CDR2 reads SMNVEV (reference sequence). V lost 5 bases and J 2 bases, leaving 12 bases between the germline ends. The CDR3 extends over 14 amino acids. This CDR3 reads CASSDGTYNTEAFF. The CDR3 nucleotides read TGTGCCAGCAGTGACGGGACTTACAACACTGAAGCTTTCTTT.

V and J are TRBV30 and TRBJ2-7; no firm D call. Germline CDR1 GTSNPN, CDR2 SVGIG (reference sequence). The CDR3 sequence is 11 residues long. The V and J ends lost 3 bases and 7 bases respectively, with 10 bases between them. As DNA, the CDR3 is TGTGCCTGGAGCCCGGCGAGGGAGCAGTACTTC. This codes for CAWSPAREQYF. The whole variable domain, filled in from reference TRBV30 and TRBJ2-7, reads SQTIHQWPATLVQPVGSPLSLECTVEGTSNPNLYWYRQAAGRGLQLLFYSVGIGQISSEVPQNLSASRPQDRQFILSSKKLLLSDSGFYLCAWSPAREQYFGPGTRLTVT.

The CDR3 coding sequence is TGCGCCAGCAGCCCACCGGGACAGGGGGCTAGGGAGCAGTACTTC. This translates into CASSPPGQGAREQYF. The J gene is TRBJ2-7, the V gene TRBV5-1; 12 bases map to TRBD1. CDR1 SGHRS and CDR2 YFSETQ come from the germline V gene. The J segment lost 7 bases and the V segment lost 4 bases, leaving 9 bases of the junction unmatched. CDR3 length: 15 amino acids.

This clone has just one count. The rearrangement links TRBV5-1 to TRBJ1-1; TRBD1 agrees at 9 bases. The CDR3 loop spans 15 amino acids. Germline CDR1 reads SGHRS; CDR2 reads YFSETQ. The V segment lost 0 bases and the J segment 1 base; nucleotides outside the gene matches: 1. CDR3 in amino acids: CASSLADRGNTEAFF. The CDR3 nucleotides read TGCGCCAGCAGCTTGGCGGACAGGGGGAACACTGAAGCTTTCTTT.

V gene TRBV2 combines with J gene TRBJ2-2; possible D gene TRBD1, 6 bases. The CDR3 is 15 amino acids. Germline CDR1 and CDR2: SNHLY and FYNNEI. Deletions cut 7 bases from V and 5 bases from J, with 17 bases between. CDR3 in amino acids: CASTDPRGWTGELFF. The CDR3 DNA follows: TGTGCCAGCACCGATCCCAGGGGTTGGACCGGGGAGCTGTTTTTT.

The chain couples TRBV4-1 to TRBJ1-1, with unresolved D. The V end lost 1 base, the J end lost 6 bases, and 18 bases lay between the germline ends. The V gene's germline CDR1 is MGHRA and CDR2 YSYEKL. The CDR3 is made up of 16 amino acids. The CDR3 reads CASSQVVDGQIPEAFF. CDR3 DNA: TGCGCCAGCAGCCAAGTTGTGGATGGGCAAATTCCTGAAGCTTTCTTT.

This clone was recorded only once. The chain is built from TRBV7-2 and TRBJ1-2; no firm D call. The germline V and J ends were trimmed by 3 bases and 8 bases, with 13 bases remaining between them. Germline CDR1 is SGHTA and CDR2 is FQGNSA. This CDR3 has 13 residues. DNA for the CDR3: TGTGCCAGCAGCTTGGACTTTGCCCTGGGCTACACCTTC. It codes for CASSLDFALGYTF.

The chain recombines TRBV30 with TRBJ2-1; 7 nucleotides line up with TRBD1. CDR1 and CDR2 (germline): GTSNPN, SVGIG (reference sequence). The CDR3 loop spans 10 amino acids. The V segment lost 3 bases and the J segment 12 bases; nucleotides outside the gene matches: 2. In nucleotides, the CDR3 is TGTGCCTGGAGATGGGACAGGCAGTTCTTC. As protein: CAWRWDRQFF.

Concerning this clone: An end of the junction differs from the germline gene, which may be a read error. The chain has TRBV7-7 and TRBJ2-1; 7 bases fit TRBD2. The CDR3 has 13 residues. Germline lookup yields CDR1 SSHAT and CDR2 FNYEAQ (reference sequence). CDR3 nucleotides: TGTGCTAGCAGCTCCAGCGGGAACAATGAGCAGTTCTTC. It encodes CASSSSGNNEQFF.

V and J are TRBV2 and TRBJ1-2, with 9 bases aligning to TRBD1. This CDR3 has 14 residues. Germline V gene sequence: CDR1 SNHLY, CDR2 FYNNEI. V lost 3 bases and J lost 7; bases outside the gene matches: 6. The CDR3 spells CASSDWRDRVGYTF. Here the CDR3 DNA reads TGTGCCAGCAGTGACTGGAGGGACAGGGTTGGCTACACCTTC.

The V gene is TRBV2, the J gene TRBJ1-1, with 9 nucleotides matching TRBD1. The CDR3 runs 16 residues. The germline V gene encodes CDR1 SNHLY and CDR2 FYNNEI. V gave up 6 bases and J gave up 5 bases; unmatched junction bases: 13. CDR3 protein: CASSFPGQGGRTEAFF. DNA for the CDR3: TGTGCCAGCAGCTTTCCGGGACAGGGAGGGCGGACTGAAGCTTTCTTT. Complete variable domain (other parts from reference TRBV2 and TRBJ1-1): EPEVTQTPSHQVTQMGQEVILRCVPISNHLYFYWYRQILGQKVEFLVSFYNNEISEKSEIFDDQFSVERPDGSNFTLKIRSTKLEDSAMYFCASSFPGQGGRTEAFFGQGTRLTVV.

The genes are TRBV5-1 and TRBJ1-2; D is uncertain. The CDR3 is 15 amino acids. V lost 2 bases and J lost 6, with 17 bases in between. The germline V gene has CDR1 SGHRS and CDR2 YFSETQ. CDR3 in amino acids: CASSFSPTEGHGYTF. The DNA for the CDR3 is TGCGCCAGCAGCTTTTCCCCCACGGAGGGTCATGGCTACACCTTC.